Given below is one TCR beta chain in context. This entry is derived from a study of blood T cell repertoires in COVID-19. At the level of the study: Donors in the United States, Italy and Spain gave samples during acute or convalescent COVID-19. Sample material is recorded as cDNA or gDNA derived from T cells, B-cell-depleted T cells, or PBMCs.

This CDR3 has 15 amino acids. V was pared by 5 bases and J by 0 bases, with 13 bases between. CDR1 MDHEN and CDR2 SYDVKM come from the germline V gene. Authors' methods: Estimation of nucleated cell counts relied on the amplification of reference gene primers. TCRdb keeps only in-frame clones here, not all; method: immunoSEQ multiplex PCR. V and J calls and clone size are given by that table; D and trimming were obtained from the DNA. The sample shows about 200,000 clones, 80% to 85% of them seen only once. Sequencing was done on a sample of peripheral blood. The clonotype originates from a human donor in a cohort sampled during active COVID-19. The chain combines TRBV28 with TRBJ1-2, with D perhaps TRBD1 (5 bases). This CDR3 is CASSPGRIANYGYTF. The CDR3, as DNA: TGTGCCAGCAGTCCAGGGCGAATCGCTAACTATGGCTACACCTTC.